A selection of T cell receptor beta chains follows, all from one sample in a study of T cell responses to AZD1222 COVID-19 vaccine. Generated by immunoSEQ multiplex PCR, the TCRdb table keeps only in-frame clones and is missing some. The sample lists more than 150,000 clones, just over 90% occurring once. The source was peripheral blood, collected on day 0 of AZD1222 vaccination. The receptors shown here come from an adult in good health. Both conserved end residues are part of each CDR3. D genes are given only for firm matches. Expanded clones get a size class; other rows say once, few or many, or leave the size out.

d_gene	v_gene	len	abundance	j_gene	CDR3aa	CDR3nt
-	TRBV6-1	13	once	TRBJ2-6	CASSDTGANVLTF	TGTGCCAGCAGTGACACTGGGGCCAACGTCCTGACTTTC
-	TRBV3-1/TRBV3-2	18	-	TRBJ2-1	CASSPENPSRGWIHEQFF	TGTGCCAGCAGCCCTGAAAACCCCTCTAGGGGTTGGATCCATGAGCAGTTCTTC
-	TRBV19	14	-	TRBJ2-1	CASSLRTGGNEQFF	TGTGCCAGTAGTCTCCGGACAGGAGGGAATGAGCAGTTCTTC
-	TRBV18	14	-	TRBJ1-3	CASSPPTVRNTIYF	TGTGCCAGCTCACCACCGACCGTCCGAAACACCATATATTTT
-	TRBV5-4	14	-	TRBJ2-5	CASSLGLAQETQYF	TGTGCCAGCAGCTTGGGGCTAGCCCAAGAGACCCAGTACTTC
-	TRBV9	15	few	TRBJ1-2	CASSVSEGRAYGYTF	TGTGCCAGCAGCGTATCTGAGGGGCGCGCCTATGGCTACACCTTC
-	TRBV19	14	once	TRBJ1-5	CASSIQGDYQPQHF	TGTGCCAGTAGTATTCAAGGGGACTATCAGCCCCAGCATTTT
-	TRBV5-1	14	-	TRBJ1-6	CASSSYQINSPLHF	TGCGCCAGCAGCTCATACCAGATTAATTCACCCCTCCACTTT
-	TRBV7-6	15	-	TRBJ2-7	CASSLAGGRSYEQYF	TGTGCCAGCAGCTTAGCCGGGGGTAGGTCCTACGAGCAGTACTTC
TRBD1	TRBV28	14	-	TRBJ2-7	CASTIQGAFYEQYF	TGTGCCAGCACCATTCAGGGGGCCTTCTACGAGCAGTACTTC
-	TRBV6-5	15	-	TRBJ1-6	CASSYSEVGTSPLHF	TGTGCCAGCAGTTACTCGGAGGTGGGAACTTCACCCCTCCACTTT
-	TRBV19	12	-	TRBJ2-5	CASSTQTGTQYF	TGTGCCAGTAGTACACAAACTGGGACCCAGTACTTC
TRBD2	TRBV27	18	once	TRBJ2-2	CASSLSERGPDSTGELFF	TGTGCCAGCAGTTTATCTGAGCGGGGGCCAGATTCGACCGGGGAGCTGTTTTTT
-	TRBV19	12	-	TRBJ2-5	CASSSTPGTQYF	TGTGCCAGTAGTAGTACCCCTGGGACCCAGTACTTC
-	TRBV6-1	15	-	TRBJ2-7	CASSEWDTPSYEQYF	TGTGCCAGCAGTGAATGGGACACCCCTTCCTACGAGCAGTACTTC
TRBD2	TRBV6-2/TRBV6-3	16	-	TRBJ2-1	CASSARGGISYNEQFF	TGTGCCAGCAGTGCCCGCGGGGGAATCTCCTACAATGAGCAGTTCTTC
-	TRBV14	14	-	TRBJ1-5	CASSQAGSNQPQHF	TGTGCCAGCAGCCAAGCCGGATCCAATCAGCCCCAGCATTTT
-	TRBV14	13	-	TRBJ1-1	CASSRLLDTEAFF	TGTGCCAGCAGCCGTCTACTTGATACTGAAGCTTTCTTT
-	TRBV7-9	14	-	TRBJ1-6	CASSQWPRGSPLHF	TGTGCCAGCAGCCAATGGCCGAGGGGTTCACCCCTCCACTTT
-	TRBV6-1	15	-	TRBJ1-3	CASSETYYSGNTIYF	TGTGCCAGCAGTGAGACTTACTACTCTGGAAACACCATATATTTT
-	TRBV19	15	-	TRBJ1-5	CASSGTGYSNQPQHF	TGTGCCAGTAGCGGTACAGGGTATAGCAATCAGCCCCAGCATTTT
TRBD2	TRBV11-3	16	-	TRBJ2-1	CASSLGLAGGYNEQFF	TGTGCCAGCAGCTTGGGACTAGCGGGGGGGTACAATGAGCAGTTCTTC
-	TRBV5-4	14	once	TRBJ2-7	CASSLSSSSYEQYF	TGTGCCAGCAGCTTGTCGTCCAGCTCCTACGAGCAGTACTTC
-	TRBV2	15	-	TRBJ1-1	CASRGQSAMGTEAFF	TGTGCCAGCAGAGGACAGTCGGCGATGGGCACTGAAGCTTTCTTT
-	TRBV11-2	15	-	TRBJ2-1	CASSYAPGAGWEQFF	TGTGCCAGCAGCTATGCCCCGGGGGCCGGGTGGGAGCAGTTCTTC
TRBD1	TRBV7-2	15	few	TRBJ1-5	CASSWTGAGNQPQHF	TGTGCCAGCAGCTGGACAGGGGCAGGCAATCAGCCCCAGCATTTT
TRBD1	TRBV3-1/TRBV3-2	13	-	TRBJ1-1	CASSQTGWTEAFF	TGTGCCAGCAGCCAGACAGGGTGGACTGAAGCTTTCTTT
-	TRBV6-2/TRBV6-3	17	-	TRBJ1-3	CASSYSDGGYLGNTIYF	TGTGCCAGCAGTTACTCTGACGGCGGGTATTTGGGAAACACCATATATTTT
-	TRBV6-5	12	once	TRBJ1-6	CASSPRGSPLHF	TGTGCCAGCAGTCCACGGGGCTCACCCCTCCACTTT
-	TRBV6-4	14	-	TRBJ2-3	CASSDGGVRDTQYF	TGTGCCAGCAGTGACGGCGGGGTTAGAGATACGCAGTATTTT
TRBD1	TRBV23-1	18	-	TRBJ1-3	CASSYRGAIPLWGNTIYF	TGCGCCAGCAGCTACAGGGGGGCAATACCACTCTGGGGAAACACCATATATTTT
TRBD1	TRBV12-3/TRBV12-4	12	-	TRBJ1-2	CASTPGGTGYTF	TGTGCCAGCACCCCAGGGGGGACAGGCTACACCTTC
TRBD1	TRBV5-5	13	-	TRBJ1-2	CASSWDRNYGYTF	TGTGCCAGCAGCTGGGACAGGAACTATGGCTACACCTTC
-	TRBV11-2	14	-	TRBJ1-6	CASSLVGNSSPLHF	TGTGCCAGCAGCTTAGTAGGGAATAGCTCACCCCTCCACTTT
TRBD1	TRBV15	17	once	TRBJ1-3	CATSRDGGTGVGNTIYF	TGTGCCACCAGCAGAGACGGAGGGACAGGGGTCGGAAACACCATATATTTT
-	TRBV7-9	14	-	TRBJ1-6	CASSLELSYASLHF	TGTGCCAGCAGCTTAGAGTTGTCCTACGCTTCCCTCCACTTT
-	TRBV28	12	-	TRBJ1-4	CATEGSGEKLFF	TGTGCCACGGAAGGGTCTGGTGAAAAACTGTTTTTT
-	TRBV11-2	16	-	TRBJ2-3	CASRASSFMGTDTQYF	TGTGCCAGCAGAGCGTCGAGTTTTATGGGCACAGATACGCAGTATTTT
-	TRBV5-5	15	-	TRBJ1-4	CASSHGTGTNEKLFF	TGTGCCAGCAGCCACGGGACCGGGACGAATGAAAAACTGTTTTTT
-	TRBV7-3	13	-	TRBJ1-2	CASSPLGGDGYTF	TGTGCCAGCAGCCCGCTCGGGGGAGATGGCTACACCTTC
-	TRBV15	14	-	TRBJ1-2	CATSRDRTGVGYTF	TGTGCCACCAGCAGAGATCGAACGGGGGTCGGCTACACCTTC
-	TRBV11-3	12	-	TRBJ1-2	CASSRDDYGYTF	TGTGCCAGCAGCCGGGACGACTATGGCTACACCTTC
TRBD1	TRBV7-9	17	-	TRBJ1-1	CASSSRQGLRGNTEAFF	TGTGCCAGCAGCTCGCGACAGGGACTTAGAGGGAACACTGAAGCTTTCTTT
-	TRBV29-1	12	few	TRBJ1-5	CSVLDGDGPQHF	TGCAGCGTTTTAGACGGGGACGGGCCCCAGCATTTT
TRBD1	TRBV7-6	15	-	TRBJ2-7	CASSPRTGFKDEQYF	TGTGCCAGCAGCCCGAGGACAGGGTTTAAGGACGAGCAGTACTTC
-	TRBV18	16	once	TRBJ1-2	CATSTSLYIGAYGYTF	TGTGCCACCTCAACCTCCTTATACATAGGGGCCTATGGCTACACCTTC
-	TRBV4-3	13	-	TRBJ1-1	CASSHPPGTEAFF	TGCGCCAGCAGCCATCCCCCAGGGACTGAAGCTTTCTTT
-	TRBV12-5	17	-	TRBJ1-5	CASGLVRRTDSNQPQHF	TGTGCTAGTGGTTTGGTAAGAAGGACGGATAGCAATCAGCCCCAGCATTTT
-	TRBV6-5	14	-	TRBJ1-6	CASADRPYNSPLHF	TGTGCCAGTGCAGACAGACCCTATAATTCACCCCTCCACTTT
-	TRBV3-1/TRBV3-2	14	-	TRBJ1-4	CASSQEPGFGKLFF	TGTGCCAGCAGCCAAGAGCCCGGTTTCGGAAAACTGTTTTTT
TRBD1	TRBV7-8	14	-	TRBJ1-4	CASSFDRGSEKLFF	TGTGCCAGCAGCTTCGACAGGGGATCGGAAAAACTGTTTTTT
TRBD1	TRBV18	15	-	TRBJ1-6	CASSLGTAYNSPLHF	TGTGCCAGCTCACTCGGGACAGCTTATAATTCACCCCTCCACTTT
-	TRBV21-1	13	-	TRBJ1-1	CASSKAGPTEAFF	TGTGCCAGCAGCAAAGCGGGACCTACTGAAGCTTTCTTT
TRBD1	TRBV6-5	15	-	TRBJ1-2	CASSWDSNYNYGYTF	TGTGCCAGCAGTTGGGACAGCAACTATAACTATGGCTACACCTTC
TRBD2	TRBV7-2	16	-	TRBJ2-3	CASSLVAGGLGDTQYF	TGTGCCAGCAGCTTAGTTGCGGGGGGGCTGGGAGATACGCAGTATTTT
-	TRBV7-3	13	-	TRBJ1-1	CASSLTTNTEAFF	TGTGCCAGCAGCTTAACGACAAACACTGAAGCTTTCTTT
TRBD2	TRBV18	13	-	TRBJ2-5	CASSAGGRETQYF	TGTGCCAGCTCCGCGGGGGGGCGAGAGACCCAGTACTTC